Shown below are 14 T cell receptor beta chains from a single sample sequenced in a study of cytomegalovirus exposure and HLA in healthy donors. TCRdb's copy holds only in-frame clones and misses some; the assay was immunoSEQ multiplex PCR. The sample comprises approximately 110,000 clones, approximately 94% of which are singletons, and over 1% rests with the top ten. Sequencing was carried out using PBMCs. The origin of the receptors is a woman aged 18-35 years in good health and CMV-seronegative.

The genes are TRBV6-5 and TRBJ1-3; TRBD1 might be the D (6 bases). This CDR3 region has 16 residues. The V end lost 3 bases, the J end lost 0 bases, and 12 bases lay between the germline ends. In germline, CDR1 is MNHEY, CDR2 SVGAGI. In DNA form, the CDR3 reads TGTGCCAGCAGTTATGGACAGCCCTTCTCTGGAAACACCATATATTTT. Translation: CASSYGQPFSGNTIYF.

This clone occurred once. This chain uses TRBV5-5 with TRBJ2-3, with 7 bases fitting TRBD2. The junction had 2 bases not matched to a gene; V was cut back by 1 base and J by 3 bases. The CDR3 sequence is 14 residues long. CDR1 SGHKS and CDR2 YYEKEE come from the germline V gene (reference sequence). The CDR3 is CASSLWRETDTQYF. In DNA form, the CDR3 reads TGTGCCAGCAGCTTGTGGCGGGAGACAGATACGCAGTATTTT.

The chain recombines TRBV9 with TRBJ2-5, with TRBD2 matching 7 bases. Germline V gene data show CDR1 as SGDLS and CDR2 as YYNGEE. This CDR3 region has 15 residues. The V and J ends lost 0 bases and 0 bases, in that order; junction bases with no gene match: 2. CDR3 region: CASSVGLADQETQYF. DNA of the CDR3: TGTGCCAGCAGCGTAGGCCTAGCGGACCAAGAGACCCAGTACTTC.

The chain uses TRBV6-5 and TRBJ1-2; D unresolved. The CDR3 is 12 residues long. In germline, CDR1 is MNHEY, CDR2 SVGAGI. V shed 4 bases and J shed 4 bases, with 7 bases lying between them. The CDR3 bases are TGTGCCAGCAGTTCGTCCGGCTATGGCTACACCTTC. It yields the protein CASSSSGYGYTF.

The gene calls are TRBV19 and TRBJ2-3, with a possible D match to TRBD1 (6 bases). Per the germline V gene, CDR1 is LNHDA and CDR2 is SQIVND (reference sequence). Trimming removed 4 bases at V and 0 bases at J, with 14 bases between. This CDR3 spans 16 amino acids. In DNA, the CDR3 is TGTGCCAGTAGTAACAGGGCCCTACCCAGCACAGATACGCAGTATTTT. This encodes CASSNRALPSTDTQYF.

DNA of the CDR3: TGTGCCAGCAGCGTAGGGGGGGACTATGGCTACACCTTC. Protein: CASSVGGDYGYTF. This chain uses TRBV9 with TRBJ1-2; tentative D call: TRBD1 (5 bases). V was pared by 0 bases and J by 3 bases, with 6 bases between. CDR1 is SGDLS and CDR2 is YYNGEE in the germline V gene. The CDR3 runs to 13 residues.

V is TRBV4-1 and J is TRBJ2-1; TRBD1 matches at 9 bases. Germline assignment: CDR1 MGHRA and CDR2 YSYEKL. The ends lost 3 bases at V and 4 bases at J; junction bases unmatched: 4. The CDR3 runs 15 residues. CDR3 nucleotides: TGCGCCAGCAGCCATCCTGGACAGGGGTACAATGAGCAGTTCTTC. This encodes CASSHPGQGYNEQFF.

The chain joins TRBV29-1 to TRBJ2-7, with 8 positions matching TRBD1. Germline loops: CDR1 SQVTM, CDR2 ANQGSEA. With V trimmed by 7 bases and J by 5 bases, 7 bases remained unmatched. The CDR3 is 12 residues long. Here the CDR3 reads CSGAQGANEQYF. The CDR3 DNA is TGCAGCGGGGCCCAGGGGGCCAACGAGCAGTACTTC.

The V call is TRBV6-4, the J call TRBJ2-7, with D tentatively TRBD1 (6 bases). The V and J ends lost 2 bases and 3 bases respectively, with 17 bases between them. Germline assignment: CDR1 MRHNA and CDR2 SNTAGT. This CDR3 has 16 amino acids. As DNA, the CDR3 is TGTGCCAGCAGTGACCAAGCCGGACAGAGTTTCTACGAGCAGTACTTC. It yields the protein CASSDQAGQSFYEQYF.

V usage is TRBV2 and J usage is TRBJ2-1, with D possibly being TRBD2 (6 bases). From germline, CDR1 is SNHLY and CDR2 FYNNEI. The CDR3 spans 14 residues. Trimming took 6 bases from V and 4 from J, leaving 13 bases between them. The CDR3 bases are TGTGCCAGCAGGACGGGCGGGGTATACAATGAGCAGTTCTTC. It codes for CASRTGGVYNEQFF. The complete variable domain, with remaining parts taken from reference TRBV2 and TRBJ2-1, reads EPEVTQTPSHQVTQMGQEVILRCVPISNHLYFYWYRQILGQKVEFLVSFYNNEISEKSEIFDDQFSVERPDGSNFTLKIRSTKLEDSAMYFCASRTGGVYNEQFFGPGTRLTVL.

This clone was seen only once. The DNA for the CDR3 is TGTGCCTGGAATCGGCGGCTCCAAGAGACCCAGTACTTC. This codes for CAWNRRLQETQYF. The V and J genes are TRBV30 and TRBJ2-5; D uncertain. V was shortened by 4 bases and J by 1 base, with 10 bases between the two germline ends. The CDR3 is 13 residues long. CDR1 and CDR2 (germline): GTSNPN, SVGIG (reference sequence).

This chain uses TRBV2 with TRBJ2-5; maybe TRBD2 (5 bases). The germline CDR1 and CDR2 sequences are SNHLY and FYNNEI. Trimming took off 6 bases at V and 4 bases at J, with 18 bases between the two ends. The CDR3 is made up of 15 amino acids. The CDR3 DNA reads TGTGCCAGCAGGGCCCTTTCTACAGAGGGAGAGACCCAGTACTTC. It is translated as CASRALSTEGETQYF.

The CDR3 here is CASFPLTGRDNEQFF. DNA for the CDR3: TGTGCCAGCTTCCCCTTAACAGGGAGGGACAATGAGCAGTTCTTC. The chain is built from TRBV7-9 and TRBJ2-1; tentative D call: TRBD2 (7 bases). V lost 8 bases and J lost 5, with 19 bases in between. Germline V gene sequence: CDR1 SEHNR, CDR2 FQNEAQ (reference sequence). The CDR3 runs 15 residues.

The chain combines TRBV30 with TRBJ1-1, with 7 bases fitting TRBD1. V dropped 0 bases and J dropped 1; count of bases not matched to a gene: 2. Germline CDR1 GTSNPN, CDR2 SVGIG (reference sequence). This CDR3 contains 14 residues. The CDR3 loop is CAWSVQGTNTEAFF. CDR3 sequence (DNA): TGTGCCTGGAGTGTACAGGGGACGAACACTGAAGCTTTCTTT.